This TCR beta chain originates from a study of early T cells in non-severe SARS-CoV-2 infection. As for the study in general: The input, bulk RNA from unsorted whole blood, was sequenced, and chains were unpaired. Overall study results and limits: Anti-spike CD8 specificities were favored by VDJdb matching, whose results missed private and CD4 specificities.

With respect to this clonotype: Its cognate antigen is unknown.

Unique molecular identifier tags were affixed to discrete cDNA molecules. TCRdb passed the 5' RACE reads through MiXCR, listing each CDR3 protein once. This table has about 130,000 distinct CDR3 sequences, around 14% appearing once. The V gene lost 5 bases and the J gene lost 7 bases, with 9 bases spanning the gap. Germline CDR1 reads MNHEY; CDR2 reads SMNVEV (reference sequence). The CDR3 extends over 12 amino acids. The sequenced sample consisted of whole blood. This chain uses TRBV27 with TRBJ2-1; D is ambiguous. This clonotype was obtained from an adult who was a healthcare worker with PCR-confirmed SARS-CoV-2 infection or an uninfected control (not recorded which). The CDR3 sequence is CASSPTRNEQFF. The DNA of the CDR3 is TGTGCCAGCAGTCCCACACGGAATGAGCAGTTCTTC.